This T cell receptor beta chain is from a study of graft-versus-host responses after intestinal transplantation. Study-wide results and limits: High graft-versus-host to host-versus-graft clonal ratios were found in allografts of patients who had graft-donor T cell macrochimerism. Peak GvH clone levels in circulation were associated with early post-transplant HvG declines. Some GvH clones were seen earlier in gut or blood, suggesting intestinal origin.

Sequencing used immunoSEQ multiplex PCR; TCRdb keeps in-frame clones, though not all of them. The sample has around 90,000 clones; around 92% are singletons. Germline V gene sequence: CDR1 SGHRS, CDR2 YFSETQ. The CDR3 length is 13 residues. The J segment lost 6 bases and the V segment lost 4 bases, leaving 4 bases of the junction unmatched. About this clone: What it binds is not known.

This chain connects TRBV5-1 to TRBJ1-2; 9 bases are shared with TRBD1. This TCR derives from a human donor who was the organ donor for an intestinal transplant. The specimen was unstimulated CD8+ T cells sorted from spleen or lymph node cells, collected before transplant. The CDR3 loop reads CASSGTGSNGYTF. The CDR3 DNA follows: TGCGCCAGCAGCGGGACAGGGTCTAATGGCTACACCTTC.